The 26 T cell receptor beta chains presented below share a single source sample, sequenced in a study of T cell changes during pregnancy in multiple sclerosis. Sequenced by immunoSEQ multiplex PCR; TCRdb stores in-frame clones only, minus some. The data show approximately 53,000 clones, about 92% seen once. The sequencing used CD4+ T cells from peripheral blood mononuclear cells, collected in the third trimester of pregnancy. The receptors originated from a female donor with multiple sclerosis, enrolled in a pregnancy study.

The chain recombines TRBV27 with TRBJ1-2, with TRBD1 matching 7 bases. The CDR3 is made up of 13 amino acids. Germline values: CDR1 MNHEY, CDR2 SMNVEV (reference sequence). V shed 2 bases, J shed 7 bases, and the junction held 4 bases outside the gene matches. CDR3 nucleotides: TGTGCCAGCAGTTTAAGGGACAGCGGTGGCTACACCTTC. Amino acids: CASSLRDSGGYTF.

The chain's CDR3 is CASSVLGVPEAFF. CDR3 bases: TGTGCCAGCAGTGTTTTAGGGGTGCCTGAAGCTTTCTTT. The chain is built from TRBV2 and TRBJ1-1; possible D gene TRBD1, 5 bases. The CDR3 has 13 residues. V was pared by 4 bases and J by 6 bases, with 12 bases between. Looked up from germline, CDR1 is SNHLY and CDR2 is FYNNEI.

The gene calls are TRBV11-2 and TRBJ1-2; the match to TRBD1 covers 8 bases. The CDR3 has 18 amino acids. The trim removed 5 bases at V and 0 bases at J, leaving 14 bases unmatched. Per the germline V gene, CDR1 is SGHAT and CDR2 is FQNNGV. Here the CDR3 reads CASSQGDRGIGANYGYTF. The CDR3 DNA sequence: TGTGCCAGCAGCCAAGGAGACAGGGGAATAGGAGCTAACTATGGCTACACCTTC.

The CDR3 coding sequence is TGTGCCAGCAGCTTACGTACAGCTTATGAAAAACTGTTTTTT. Translating it yields CASSLRTAYEKLFF. The chain couples TRBV5-6 to TRBJ1-4; D is undetermined. Germline CDR1 is SGHDT and CDR2 is YYEEEE. The ends were cut back, 2 bases at V and 6 bases at J, with 11 bases in the middle. The CDR3 sequence is 14 residues long.

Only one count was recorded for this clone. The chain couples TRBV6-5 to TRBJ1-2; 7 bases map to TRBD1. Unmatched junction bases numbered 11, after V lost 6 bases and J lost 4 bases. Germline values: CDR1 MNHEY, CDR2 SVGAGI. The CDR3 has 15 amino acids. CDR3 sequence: CASSKTTGALYGYTF. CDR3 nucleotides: TGTGCCAGCAGCAAAACTACAGGGGCCCTCTATGGCTACACCTTC.

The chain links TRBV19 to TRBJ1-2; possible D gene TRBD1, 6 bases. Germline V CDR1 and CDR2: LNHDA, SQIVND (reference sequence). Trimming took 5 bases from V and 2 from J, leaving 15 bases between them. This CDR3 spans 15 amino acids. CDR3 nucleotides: TGTGCCAGTAGTGCCGCCCCGGGACAAAACTATGGCTACACCTTC. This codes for CASSAAPGQNYGYTF.

CDR3 residues: CASKVGGGTDTQYF. Here the CDR3 DNA reads TGTGCCAGCAAAGTCGGGGGGGGCACAGATACGCAGTATTTT. The rearrangement joins TRBV2 to TRBJ2-3, with TRBD2 identical over 8 bases. The germline V gene has CDR1 SNHLY and CDR2 FYNNEI. CDR3 length equals 14 residues. V lost 7 bases, J lost 1 base, and 4 bases stayed unmatched.

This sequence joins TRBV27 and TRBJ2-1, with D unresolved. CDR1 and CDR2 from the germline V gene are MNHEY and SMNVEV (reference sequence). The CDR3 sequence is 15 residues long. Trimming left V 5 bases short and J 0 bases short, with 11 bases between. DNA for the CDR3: TGTGCCAGCAGTCCCCAGATTCCCTCCTACAATGAGCAGTTCTTC. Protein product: CASSPQIPSYNEQFF.

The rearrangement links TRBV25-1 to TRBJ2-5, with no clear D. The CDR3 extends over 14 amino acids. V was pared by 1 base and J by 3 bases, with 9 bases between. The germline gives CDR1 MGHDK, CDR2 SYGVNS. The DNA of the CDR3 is TGTGCCAGCAGTGAATCTCAGACAAAAGAGACCCAGTACTTC. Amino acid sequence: CASSESQTKETQYF.

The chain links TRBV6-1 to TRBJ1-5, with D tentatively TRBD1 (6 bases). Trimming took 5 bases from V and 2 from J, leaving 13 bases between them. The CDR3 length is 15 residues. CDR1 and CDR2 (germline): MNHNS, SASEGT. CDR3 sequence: CASSTGTQGNQPQHF. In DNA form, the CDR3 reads TGTGCCAGCAGTACAGGGACCCAGGGCAATCAGCCCCAGCATTTT.

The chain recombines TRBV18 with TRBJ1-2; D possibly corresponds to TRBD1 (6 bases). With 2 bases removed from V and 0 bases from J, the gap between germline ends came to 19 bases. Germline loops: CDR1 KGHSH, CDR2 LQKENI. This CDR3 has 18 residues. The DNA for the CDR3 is TGTGCCAGCTCACCAACTCTTTTACAGGGATGGGCTAACTATGGCTACACCTTC. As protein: CASSPTLLQGWANYGYTF.

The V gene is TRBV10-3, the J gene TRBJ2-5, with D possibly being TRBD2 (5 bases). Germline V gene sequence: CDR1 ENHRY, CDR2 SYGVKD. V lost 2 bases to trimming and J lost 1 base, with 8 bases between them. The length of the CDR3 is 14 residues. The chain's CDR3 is CAISEGGPQETQYF. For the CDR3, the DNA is TGTGCCATCAGTGAGGGCGGGCCCCAAGAGACCCAGTACTTC.

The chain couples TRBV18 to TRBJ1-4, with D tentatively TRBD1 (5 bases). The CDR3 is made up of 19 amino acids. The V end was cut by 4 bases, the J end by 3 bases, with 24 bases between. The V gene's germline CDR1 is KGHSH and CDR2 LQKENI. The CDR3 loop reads CASSLNSRMSGWPNEKLFF. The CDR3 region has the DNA TGTGCCAGCTCACTGAACTCCCGGATGTCAGGGTGGCCTAATGAAAAACTGTTTTTT.

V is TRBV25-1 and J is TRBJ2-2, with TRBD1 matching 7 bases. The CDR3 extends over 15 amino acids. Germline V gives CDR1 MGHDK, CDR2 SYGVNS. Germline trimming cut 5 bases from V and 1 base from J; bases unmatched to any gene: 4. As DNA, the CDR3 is TGTGCCAGCAGTCCGACAGGGATGAACACCGGGGAGCTGTTTTTT. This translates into CASSPTGMNTGELFF. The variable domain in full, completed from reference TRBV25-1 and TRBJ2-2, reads EADIYQTPRYLVIGTGKKITLECSQTMGHDKMYWYQQDPGMELHLIHYSYGVNSTEKGDLSSESTVSRIRTEHFPLTLESARPSHTSQYLCASSPTGMNTGELFFGEGSRLTVL.

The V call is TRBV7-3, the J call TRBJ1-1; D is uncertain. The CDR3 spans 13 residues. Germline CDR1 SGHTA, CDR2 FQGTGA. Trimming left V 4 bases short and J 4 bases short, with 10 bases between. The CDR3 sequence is CASSSSRSTEAFF. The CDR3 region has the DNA TGTGCCAGCAGCTCCTCCAGAAGCACTGAAGCTTTCTTT.

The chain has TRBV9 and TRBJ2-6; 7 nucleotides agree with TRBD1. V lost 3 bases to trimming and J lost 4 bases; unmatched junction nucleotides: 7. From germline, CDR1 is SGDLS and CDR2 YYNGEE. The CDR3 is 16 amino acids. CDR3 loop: CASSGRQGPGANVLTF. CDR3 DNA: TGTGCCAGCAGCGGACGACAGGGACCCGGGGCCAACGTCCTGACTTTC. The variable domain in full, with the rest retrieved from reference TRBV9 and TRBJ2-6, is DSGVTQTPKHLITATGQRVTLRCSPRSGDLSVYWYQQSLDQGLQFLIQYYNGEERAKGNILERFSAQQFPDLHSELNLSSLELGDSALYFCASSGRQGPGANVLTFGAGSRLTVL.

The CDR3 region has the DNA TGCAGCGTTGAAGACAGGGTTAGTAACACTGAAGCTTTCTTT. Its translation: CSVEDRVSNTEAFF. This chain connects TRBV29-1 to TRBJ1-1; TRBD1 might be the D (5 bases). In germline, CDR1 is SQVTM, CDR2 ANQGSEA. V lost 0 bases, J lost 2 bases, and 10 bases lay in between. The CDR3 contains 14 residues.

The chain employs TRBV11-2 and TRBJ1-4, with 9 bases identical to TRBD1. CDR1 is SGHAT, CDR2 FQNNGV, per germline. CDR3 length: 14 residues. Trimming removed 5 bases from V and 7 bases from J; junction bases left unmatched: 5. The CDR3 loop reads CASSQQGASEKLFF. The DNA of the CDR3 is TGTGCCAGCAGCCAACAGGGGGCGAGTGAAAAACTGTTTTTT.

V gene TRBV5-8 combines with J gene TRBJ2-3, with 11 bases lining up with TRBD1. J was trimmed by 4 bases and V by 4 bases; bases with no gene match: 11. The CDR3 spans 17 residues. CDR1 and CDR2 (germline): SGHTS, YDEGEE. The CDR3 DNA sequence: TGTGCCAGCAGCAGTTGGACGGGACAGGGGGGATCAGATACGCAGTATTTT. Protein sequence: CASSSWTGQGGSDTQYF.

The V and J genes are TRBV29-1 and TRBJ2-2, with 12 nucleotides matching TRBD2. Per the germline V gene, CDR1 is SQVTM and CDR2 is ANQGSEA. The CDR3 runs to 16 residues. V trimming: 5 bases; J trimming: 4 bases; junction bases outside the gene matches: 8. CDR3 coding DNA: TGCAGCGTTAAAACTAGCGGGGGGCGGGTCACCGGGGAGCTGTTTTTT. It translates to CSVKTSGGRVTGELFF.

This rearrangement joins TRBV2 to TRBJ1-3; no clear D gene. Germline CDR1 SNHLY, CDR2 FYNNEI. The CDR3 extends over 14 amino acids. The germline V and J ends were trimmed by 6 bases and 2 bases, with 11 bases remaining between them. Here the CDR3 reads CASRADGAGNTIYF. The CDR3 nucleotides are TGTGCCAGCAGGGCCGATGGTGCTGGAAACACCATATATTTT.

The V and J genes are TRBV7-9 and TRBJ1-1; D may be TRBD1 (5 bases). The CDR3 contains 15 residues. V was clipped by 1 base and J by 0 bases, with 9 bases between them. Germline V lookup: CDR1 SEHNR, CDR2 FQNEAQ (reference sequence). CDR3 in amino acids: CASSLVGALNTEAFF. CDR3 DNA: TGTGCCAGCAGCTTAGTTGGGGCCCTGAACACTGAAGCTTTCTTT.

Here the CDR3 reads CASSPGTVGSPGIDQPQHF. CDR3 nucleotide sequence: TGTGCCAGCAGTCCCGGGACAGTAGGAAGCCCGGGGATCGATCAGCCCCAGCATTTT. V is TRBV27 and J is TRBJ1-5; 7 bases are a match to TRBD1. The V and J ends lost 5 bases and 5 bases, in that order; junction bases with no gene match: 21. CDR1 and CDR2 (germline): MNHEY, SMNVEV (reference sequence). This CDR3 comprises 19 residues.

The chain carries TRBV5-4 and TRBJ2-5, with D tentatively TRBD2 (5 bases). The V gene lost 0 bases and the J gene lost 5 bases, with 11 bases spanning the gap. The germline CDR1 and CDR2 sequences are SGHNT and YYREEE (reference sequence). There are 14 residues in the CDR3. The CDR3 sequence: CASSLGRGFETQYF. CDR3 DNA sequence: TGTGCCAGCAGCTTGGGTCGGGGTTTCGAGACCCAGTACTTC.

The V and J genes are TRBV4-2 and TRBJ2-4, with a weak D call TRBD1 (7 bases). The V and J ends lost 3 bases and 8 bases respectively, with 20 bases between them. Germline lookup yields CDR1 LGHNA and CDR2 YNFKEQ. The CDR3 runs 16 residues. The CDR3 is CASSQGLLDRADIQYF. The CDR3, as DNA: TGTGCCAGCAGCCAGGGACTCCTCGACAGGGCGGACATTCAGTACTTC.

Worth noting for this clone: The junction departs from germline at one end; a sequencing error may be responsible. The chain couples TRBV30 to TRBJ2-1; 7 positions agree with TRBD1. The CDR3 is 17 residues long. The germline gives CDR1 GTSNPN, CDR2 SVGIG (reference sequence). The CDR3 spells CAGRLRGGRSSYNEQFF. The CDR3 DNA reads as TGTGCCGGGAGACTAAGAGGGGGCCGGAGCTCCTACAATGAGCAGTTCTTC.